The subject of this entry is one TCR beta chain. V shed 6 bases, J shed 5 bases, and the junction held 7 bases outside the gene matches. CDR1 and CDR2 from the germline V gene are MDHEN and SYDVKM. The CDR3 spans 14 residues. The data belong to a study of blood T cell repertoires in COVID-19. Study-level background: From the United States, Italy and Spain came samples of acute and convalescent COVID-19. PBMCs, B-cell-depleted T cells, or T cells provided the cDNA or gDNA that made up the material.

In the original analysis: Researchers report that nucleated cell counts were estimated from reference gene primer amplification. Some clones are missing from TCRdb's copy, which holds only in-frame ones; the method was immunoSEQ multiplex PCR. The DNA was the basis for D and trimming; V, J and clone size are from that table. The data hold about 190,000 clones, with just under 90% observed a single time. The sequence came from a woman between 18 and 29 years old who had recovered from COVID-19. V usage is TRBV28 and J usage is TRBJ2-5; 9 nucleotides align to TRBD2. Sequenced sample: peripheral blood. This CDR3 is CASSPSGRKETQYF. The CDR3 DNA follows: TGTGCCAGCAGCCCAAGCGGGAGGAAGGAGACCCAGTACTTC. Complete variable domain (other parts from reference TRBV28 and TRBJ2-5): DVKVTQSSRYLVKRTGEKVFLECVQDMDHENMFWYRQDPGLGLRLIYFSYDVKMKEKGDIPEGYSVSREKKERFSLILESASTNQTSMYLCASSPSGRKETQYFGPGTRLLVL.